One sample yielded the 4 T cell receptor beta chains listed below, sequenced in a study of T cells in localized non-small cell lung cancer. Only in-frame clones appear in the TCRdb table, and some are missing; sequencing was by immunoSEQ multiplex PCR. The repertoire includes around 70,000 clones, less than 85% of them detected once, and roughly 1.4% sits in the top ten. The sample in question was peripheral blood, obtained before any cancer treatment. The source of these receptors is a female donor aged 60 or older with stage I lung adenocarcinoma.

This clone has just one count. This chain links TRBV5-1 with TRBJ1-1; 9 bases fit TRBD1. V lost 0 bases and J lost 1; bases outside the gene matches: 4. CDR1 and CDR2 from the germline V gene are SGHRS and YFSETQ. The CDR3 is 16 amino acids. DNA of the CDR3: TGCGCCAGCAGCTTGGCGGGGACAGGGAAGAACACTGAAGCTTTCTTT. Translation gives CASSLAGTGKNTEAFF.

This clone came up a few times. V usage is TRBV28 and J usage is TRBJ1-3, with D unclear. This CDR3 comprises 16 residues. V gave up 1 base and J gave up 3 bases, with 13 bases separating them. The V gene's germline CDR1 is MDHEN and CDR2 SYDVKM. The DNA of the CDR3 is TGTGCCAGCAGTTTATCCGGGTTGAGGGTTGGAAACACCATATATTTT. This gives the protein CASSLSGLRVGNTIYF. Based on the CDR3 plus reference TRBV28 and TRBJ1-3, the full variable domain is DVKVTQSSRYLVKRTGEKVFLECVQDMDHENMFWYRQDPGLGLRLIYFSYDVKMKEKGDIPEGYSVSREKKERFSLILESASTNQTSMYLCASSLSGLRVGNTIYFGEGSWLTVV.

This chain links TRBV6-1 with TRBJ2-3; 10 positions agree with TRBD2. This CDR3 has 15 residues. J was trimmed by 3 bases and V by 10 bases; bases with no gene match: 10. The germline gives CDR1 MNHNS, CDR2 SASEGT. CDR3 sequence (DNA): TGTGCCACCCTAAGCGGGAGGGGATCGACAGATACGCAGTATTTT. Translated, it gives CATLSGRGSTDTQYF.

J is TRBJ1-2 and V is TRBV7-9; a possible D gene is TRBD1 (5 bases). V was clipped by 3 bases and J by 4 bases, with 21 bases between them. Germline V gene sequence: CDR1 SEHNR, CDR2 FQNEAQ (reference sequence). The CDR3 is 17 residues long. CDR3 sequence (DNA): TGTGCCAGCAGCTTTACAGGCGGGGGAAGTGGAAGCTATGGCTACACCTTC. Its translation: CASSFTGGGSGSYGYTF.